These 28 T cell receptor beta chains share one sample of origin, sequenced in a study of cytomegalovirus exposure and HLA in healthy donors. 60 Vbeta and 13 Jbeta primers were used in PCR. Data came from immunoSEQ multiplex PCR; TCRdb stores just in-frame clones and leaves some out. The sample has around 120,000 clones, roughly 78% seen once. The sample was PBMCs. The receptors stem from a man in his thirties or forties in good health and CMV-seronegative.

The V and J genes are TRBV4-1 and TRBJ2-1, with 9 bases aligning to TRBD2. Germline CDR1 is MGHRA and CDR2 is YSYEKL. V was clipped by 0 bases and J by 7 bases; unmatched bases: 7. The length of the CDR3 is 16 residues. The CDR3 region has the DNA TGCGCCAGCAGCCAAGATCGGGCGGGAGGGTGGAATGAGCAGTTCTTC. This codes for CASSQDRAGGWNEQFF.

The rearrangement links TRBV15 to TRBJ2-7, with a tentative D call TRBD1 (6 bases). V lost 4 bases and J 3 bases, leaving 10 bases between the germline ends. The CDR3 is 13 amino acids. Germline CDR1 is LNHNV and CDR2 is YYDKDF (reference sequence). CDR3 bases: TGTGCCACCAGCATCGACAGGCGCTACGAGCAGTACTTC. This gives the protein CATSIDRRYEQYF.

This clone was detected once. The chain carries TRBV6-5 and TRBJ2-1, with D maybe TRBD2 (6 bases). The CDR3 is 16 amino acids. Germline CDR1 is MNHEY and CDR2 is SVGAGI. V was cut by 0 bases and J by 7 bases, with 16 bases left in between. The CDR3 nucleotides are TGTGCCAGCAGTTACTCGAGACGCGGGACGGGTAATGAGCAGTTCTTC. Its translation is CASSYSRRGTGNEQFF.

V usage is TRBV11-3 and J usage is TRBJ2-2; 14 bases map to TRBD2. This CDR3 contains 15 residues. Germline assignment: CDR1 SGHNT and CDR2 YENEEA. J gave up 6 bases and V 5 bases, and 2 bases lay outside the gene matches. CDR3 sequence: CASSPTSGRAGELFF. The CDR3 DNA follows: TGTGCCAGCAGCCCGACTAGCGGGAGGGCCGGGGAGCTGTTTTTT.

The V call is TRBV6-1, the J call TRBJ2-7; TRBD1 aligns across 10 bases. The germline gives CDR1 MNHNS, CDR2 SASEGT. Losses at the gene ends were 2 bases for V and 4 bases for J; bases not matched to a gene: 8. CDR3 size: 16 residues. The CDR3: CASSERGTGESYEQYF. The CDR3, as DNA: TGTGCCAGCAGTGAACGGGGGACAGGGGAAAGTTACGAGCAGTACTTC.

The V and J genes are TRBV7-2 and TRBJ1-2; 9 nucleotides align to TRBD1. The CDR3 extends over 17 amino acids. In germline, CDR1 is SGHTA, CDR2 FQGNSA. V dropped 3 bases and J dropped 5; count of bases not matched to a gene: 13. The CDR3 region is CASSFTGGARPRYGYTF. For the CDR3, the DNA is TGTGCCAGCAGCTTTACAGGGGGCGCTCGGCCGAGGTATGGCTACACCTTC.

Only one count was recorded for this clone. This sequence joins TRBV19 and TRBJ2-6; the D gene is possibly TRBD1 (5 bases). The CDR3 has 14 residues. Trimming stripped 6 bases from V and 4 bases from J, with 10 bases between. Germline V lookup: CDR1 LNHDA, CDR2 SQIVND (reference sequence). CDR3 sequence (DNA): TGTGCCAGTAGCAGGGAACCCGGGGCCAACGTCCTGACTTTC. This gives the protein CASSREPGANVLTF.

This chain joins TRBV19 and TRBJ1-1; D may be TRBD1 (6 bases). Germline CDR1 LNHDA, CDR2 SQIVND (reference sequence). The CDR3 runs to 13 residues. Trimming removed 11 bases from V and 0 bases from J, with 13 bases in between. CDR3 bases: TGTGCCTGCAAACAGGGATTGAACACTGAAGCTTTCTTT. This sequence encodes CACKQGLNTEAFF.

V gene TRBV11-2 combines with J gene TRBJ2-7; tentatively, D is TRBD1 (6 bases). V dropped 6 bases and J dropped 5 bases, with 11 bases sitting between them. Germline CDR1 SGHAT, CDR2 FQNNGV. The length of the CDR3 is 12 residues. CDR3: CASSSQGNEQYF. CDR3 nucleotide sequence: TGTGCCAGCAGTTCACAGGGAAACGAGCAGTACTTC. The full variable domain, with the rest looked up from reference TRBV11-2 and TRBJ2-7, is EAGVAQSPRYKIIEKRQSVAFWCNPISGHATLYWYQQILGQGPKLLIQFQNNGVVDDSQLPKDRFSAERLKGVDSTLKIQPAKLEDSAVYLCASSSQGNEQYFGPGTRLTVT.

V is TRBV28 and J is TRBJ2-5; 8 nucleotides match TRBD1. CDR3 length equals 17 residues. V was pared by 3 bases and J by 4 bases, with 13 bases of the junction left unmatched. CDR1 is MDHEN, CDR2 SYDVKM, per germline. Here the CDR3 DNA reads TGTGCCAGCAGTTTTCCCCTGGACAGGGAAGGTAGAGAGACCCAGTACTTC. This gives the protein CASSFPLDREGRETQYF.

The CDR3 coding sequence is TGTGCCAGCAGCTTGCGACTAGCGGGAGCTCTCACAGATACGCAGTATTTT. The encoded protein is CASSLRLAGALTDTQYF. V usage is TRBV7-2 and J usage is TRBJ2-3, with 12 bases fitting TRBD2. The germline V gene encodes CDR1 SGHTA and CDR2 FQGNSA. The CDR3 has 17 residues. Germline trimming cut 3 bases from V and 2 bases from J; bases unmatched to any gene: 6.

In its sample, this clone was seen a few times. The rearrangement uses TRBV9 and TRBJ1-3; 8 positions agree with TRBD1. Germline values: CDR1 SGDLS, CDR2 YYNGEE. CDR3 length equals 15 residues. The V gene end was trimmed by 3 bases and the J gene end by 4 bases; junction bases not matched to a gene: 6. This CDR3 is CASSAGTGSGNTIYF. The CDR3, as DNA: TGTGCCAGCAGCGCGGGGACAGGCAGCGGAAACACCATATATTTT.

The J gene is TRBJ1-1, the V gene TRBV28; TRBD1 agrees at 9 bases. V dropped 4 bases and J dropped 1; count of bases not matched to a gene: 10. The CDR3 runs 17 residues. Germline V gene sequence: CDR1 MDHEN, CDR2 SYDVKM. The CDR3 bases are TGTGCCAGCAGTTCTTCAACAGGGGGCAAAGGGAACACTGAAGCTTTCTTT. As protein: CASSSSTGGKGNTEAFF.

The chain uses TRBV7-9 and TRBJ2-5; D is possibly TRBD2 (5 bases). Deletions cut 0 bases from V and 1 base from J, with 15 bases between. The germline CDR1 and CDR2 sequences are SEHNR and FQNEAQ (reference sequence). The CDR3 has 17 residues. The CDR3 DNA follows: TGTGCCAGCAGCTTAGCGTTGGGGAGAGCCTTCCAAGAGACCCAGTACTTC. It specifies CASSLALGRAFQETQYF. Looking up the rest from reference TRBV7-9 and TRBJ2-5 gives the full variable domain: DTGVSQNPRHKITKRGQNVTFRCDPISEHNRLYWYRQTLGQGPEFLTYFQNEAQLEKSRLLSDRFSAERPKGSFSTLEIQRTEQGDSAMYLCASSLALGRAFQETQYFGPGTRLLVL.

The chain combines TRBV6-5 with TRBJ2-3, with D perhaps TRBD2 (6 bases). CDR1 and CDR2 (germline): MNHEY, SVGAGI. The length of the CDR3 is 14 residues. V lost 0 bases and J 6 bases, leaving 10 bases between the germline ends. CDR3 region: CASSYSYGGDTQYF. Written as DNA, the CDR3 is TGTGCCAGCAGTTACTCTTATGGGGGGGATACGCAGTATTTT.

The rearrangement links TRBV4-1 to TRBJ2-3; 9 bases match TRBD1. CDR1 is MGHRA and CDR2 is YSYEKL in the germline V gene. The junction had 1 base not matched to a gene; V was cut back by 1 base and J by 5 bases. This CDR3 is 14 amino acids long. The CDR3 sequence: CASSQGTGVDTQYF. Written as DNA, the CDR3 is TGCGCCAGCAGCCAAGGGACAGGGGTAGATACGCAGTATTTT.

This clone showed up just a few times. The chain employs TRBV7-2 and TRBJ2-7, with 14 nucleotides matching TRBD2. V dropped 5 bases and J dropped 5; count of bases not matched to a gene: 5. Germline-derived CDR1 and CDR2 are SGHTA and FQGNSA. This CDR3 has 15 amino acids. CDR3 amino acids: CASSNGLAGGHEQYF. CDR3 coding DNA: TGTGCCAGCAGCAACGGACTAGCGGGAGGCCACGAGCAGTACTTC.

The chain combines TRBV28 with TRBJ1-6; D ambiguous. The length of the CDR3 is 14 residues. V lost 7 bases and J lost 8, with 15 bases in between. Germline CDR1 and CDR2: MDHEN and SYDVKM. As DNA, the CDR3 is TGTGCCAGCACCTCCCGTCCCCGCGATTCACCCCTCCACTTT. Translated: CASTSRPRDSPLHF.

This clone came up once. The V and J genes are TRBV7-2 and TRBJ2-1; TRBD1 aligns across 9 bases. Losses at the gene ends were 5 bases for V and 3 bases for J; bases not matched to a gene: 11. Germline values: CDR1 SGHTA, CDR2 FQGNSA. The CDR3 covers 17 residues. The CDR3 DNA reads as TGTGCCAGCAGCACTAGGGGGGGGACAGGGTACTACAATGAGCAGTTCTTC. This gives the protein CASSTRGGTGYYNEQFF. Looking up the rest from reference TRBV7-2 and TRBJ2-1 gives the full variable domain: GAGVSQSPSNKVTEKGKDVELRCDPISGHTALYWYRQSLGQGLEFLIYFQGNSAPDKSGLPSDRFSAERTGGSVSTLTIQRTQQEDSAVYLCASSTRGGTGYYNEQFFGPGTRLTVL.

This chain joins TRBV29-1 and TRBJ1-2; D remains ambiguous. The CDR3 sequence is 14 residues long. The V and J ends lost 8 bases and 4 bases respectively, with 20 bases between them. Germline V gene sequence: CDR1 SQVTM, CDR2 ANQGSEA. The CDR3 reads CSPKHPGKIYGYTF. CDR3 bases: TGCAGCCCCAAACACCCGGGAAAAATCTATGGCTACACCTTC. Combining the CDR3 with reference TRBV29-1 and TRBJ1-2 gives the whole variable domain SAVISQKPSRDICQRGTSLTIQCQVDSQVTMMFWYRQQPGQSLTLIATANQGSEATYESGFVIDKFPISRPNLTFSTLTVSNMSPEDSSIYLCSPKHPGKIYGYTFGSGTRLTVV.

This clone was counted a single time. This chain uses TRBV6-5 with TRBJ1-1, with D maybe TRBD1 (6 bases). This CDR3 has 15 amino acids. Per germline, CDR1 MNHEY and CDR2 SVGAGI. V shed 6 bases and J shed 0 bases, with 14 bases lying between them. The CDR3 DNA is TGTGCCAGCAGCAAGGGGGGGGTAATGAACACTGAAGCTTTCTTT. Encoded protein: CASSKGGVMNTEAFF.

This sequence joins TRBV28 and TRBJ2-7; D ambiguous. This CDR3 spans 14 amino acids. Germline V lookup: CDR1 MDHEN, CDR2 SYDVKM. V was trimmed by 6 bases and J by 4 bases, leaving 16 bases between them. The CDR3 nucleotides read TGTGCCAGCAGGATTAGCCGGGTTCCGTACGAGCAGTACTTC. As protein: CASRISRVPYEQYF.

The chain links TRBV19 to TRBJ2-7; TRBD1 aligns across 11 bases. Germline lookup yields CDR1 LNHDA and CDR2 SQIVND (reference sequence). V lost 6 bases and J lost 3; bases outside the gene matches: 7. The CDR3 contains 15 residues. CDR3 in DNA: TGTGCCAGTAGGGGACAGGGGGGTGAAAGCTACGAGCAGTACTTC. As protein: CASRGQGGESYEQYF.

The V and J genes are TRBV5-6 and TRBJ2-3, with 7 positions matching TRBD1. V shed 1 base, J shed 0 bases, and the junction held 5 bases outside the gene matches. CDR3 length equals 16 residues. CDR1 SGHDT and CDR2 YYEEEE come from the germline V gene. The CDR3: CASSLLGDSSTDTQYF. The CDR3 coding sequence is TGTGCCAGCAGCTTGCTGGGGGACAGCAGCACAGATACGCAGTATTTT.

V is TRBV28 and J is TRBJ2-1, with TRBD2 matching 12 bases. Germline CDR1 reads MDHEN; CDR2 reads SYDVKM. With 6 bases clipped from V and 3 bases from J, the junction kept 6 bases outside the gene matches. The CDR3 extends over 16 amino acids. The CDR3 reads CASSHRTSGIYNEQFF. CDR3 DNA: TGTGCCAGCAGCCACCGGACTAGCGGGATCTACAATGAGCAGTTCTTC.

The chain has TRBV28 and TRBJ1-5; 7 bases fit TRBD1. CDR1 is MDHEN, CDR2 SYDVKM, per germline. The junction had 8 bases not matched to a gene; V was cut back by 4 bases and J by 5 bases. This CDR3 has 15 residues. CDR3 nucleotide sequence: TGTGCCAGCAGTTCACCATACAGGGGCCATCAGCCCCAGCATTTT. This gives the protein CASSSPYRGHQPQHF. The whole variable domain, remainder taken from reference TRBV28 and TRBJ1-5, is DVKVTQSSRYLVKRTGEKVFLECVQDMDHENMFWYRQDPGLGLRLIYFSYDVKMKEKGDIPEGYSVSREKKERFSLILESASTNQTSMYLCASSSPYRGHQPQHFGDGTRLSIL.

The chain employs TRBV7-9 and TRBJ2-7; possibly TRBD1 for D (6 bases). The CDR3 runs to 15 residues. CDR1 SEHNR and CDR2 FQNEAQ come from the germline V gene (reference sequence). The V end lost 4 bases, the J end lost 0 bases, and 13 bases lay between the germline ends. The CDR3 sequence is CASSSTRQASYEQYF. As DNA, the CDR3 is TGTGCCAGCAGCTCCACCCGACAGGCCTCCTACGAGCAGTACTTC.

The chain carries TRBV7-9 and TRBJ2-7, with TRBD1 identical over 9 bases. V shed 5 bases, J shed 0 bases, and the junction held 2 bases outside the gene matches. Germline CDR1 reads SEHNR; CDR2 reads FQNEAQ (reference sequence). The CDR3 spans 14 residues. CDR3 sequence reads: CASSTGQGSYEQYF. CDR3 nucleotide sequence: TGTGCCAGCAGCACGGGACAGGGCTCCTACGAGCAGTACTTC.